This record concerns one TCR beta chain sequence. Antigen specificity is unknown. This sample is part of a study of T cells in localized non-small cell lung cancer. Study findings and constraints: Heterogeneity remains possible because sequencing was limited to only one tumor region. Paired adjacent lung recovered a median around 60 of the top 100 tumor clones.

Clones were read by immunoSEQ multiplex PCR, and TCRdb kept only the in-frame ones, dropping some. The repertoire includes about 59,000 clones, around nine tenths of them detected once, and 22% sits in the top ten. The sequenced sample was peripheral blood, obtained before any cancer treatment. The receptor's source is a man between 40 and 70 years old with stage I squamous cell lung carcinoma.

CDR3 in amino acids: CASSLPDGDTEAFF. For the CDR3, the DNA is TGCGCCAGCAGCCTCCCGGACGGGGACACTGAAGCTTTCTTT. The chain has TRBV5-1 and TRBJ1-1; D gene uncertain. The CDR3 is 14 amino acids. V was clipped by 4 bases and J by 3 bases, with 13 bases between them. Germline V gene data show CDR1 as SGHRS and CDR2 as YFSETQ.